This T cell receptor beta chain came from a study of OX40 agonist ivuxolimab in advanced cancers. Whole-study context: The treatment was a fully human IgG2 OX40 agonist, ivuxolimab. Three patients responded partially, comprising one with hepatocellular carcinoma and two with cutaneous melanoma. Antecedent anti-PD-1, anti-PD-L1 or anti-CTLA-4 therapy was permissible, with about 40% having received some.

Profiling relied on immunoSEQ multiplex PCR, and the TCRdb table lists in-frame clones only, not all of them. The sample yields some 70,000 clones, approximately 80% seen once. In germline, CDR1 is WNHNN, CDR2 SYGVQD (reference sequence). The length of the CDR3 is 13 residues. V was shortened by 2 bases and J by 6 bases, with 7 bases between the two germline ends. The receptor was derived from an adult with an advanced solid tumor such as melanoma, head and neck, liver or kidney cancer. Specimen: CD4+ or CD8+ T cells sorted from blood, collected in a trial of the OX40 agonist ivuxolimab. The chain combines TRBV10-1 with TRBJ2-2, with D perhaps matching TRBD1 or TRBD2 (5 bases each). CDR3 in amino acids: CASSEGTPGELFF. In nucleotides, the CDR3 is TGCGCCAGCAGTGAGGGGACCCCCGGGGAGCTGTTTTTT.